This T cell receptor (beta chain) was sequenced for a study of T cells in Graves' hyperthyroidism and ophthalmopathy. Study information: Peripheral blood was collected at initial diagnosis, before any treatment.

A word on this clonotype: Its antigen remains unknown.

V lost 6 bases and J lost 10, with 9 bases in between. The CDR3 sequence is 10 residues long. Germline values: CDR1 MGHDK, CDR2 SYGVNS. Study-wide findings and caveats: Blood also carried most thyroid clonotypes expanded above 0.001.

The investigators amplified TCR beta CDR3 regions from RNA transcripts. The TCR CDR3 was amplified in a first-round RT-PCR using the HTBI primer set. TCRdb redid the calling of the multiplex PCR reads with MiXCR, one entry per CDR3 protein. The repertoire includes hundreds of thousands of distinct CDR3 sequences, 38% of them detected once, and about 9% sits in the top ten. Reasons for excluding patients were uncontrolled infection, other autoimmune disease, pregnancy or lactation. Clinical symptoms, serum thyroxine and TRAb, thyroid ultrasound and orbital computed tomography together formed the diagnostic basis.

This sequence joins TRBV25-1 and TRBJ1-1; possible D gene TRBD1, 5 bases. The TCR sequence derives from a man aged 18 to 30 with Graves' hyperthyroidism. Material: blood. The CDR3, as DNA: TGTGCCAGCAGGGGGCGGGGAGCTTTCTTT. Protein product: CASRGRGAFF.